The rows below give T cell receptor beta chains drawn from one sample of a study of T cell responses to AZD1222 COVID-19 vaccine. The method was immunoSEQ multiplex PCR; TCRdb's version includes in-frame clones alone and lacks a portion of them. The sample holds 200,000 or so clones, 93% seen once. This specimen was peripheral blood, taken 28 days after the second AZD1222 dose. These TCRs come from an adult who received the AZD1222 COVID-19 vaccine. The CDR3 runs from the conserved cysteine through the conserved F or W.

j_gene	v_gene	CDR3aa
TRBJ1-4	TRBV5-1	CASSSGQRYEKLFF
TRBJ2-5	TRBV11-2	CASSFRLGQLQETQYF
TRBJ1-5	TRBV6-1	CASSEPRGGQPQHF
TRBJ1-2	TRBV7-3	CASSFGTGVGYTF
TRBJ2-1	TRBV4-2	CASSQASGGAGNEQFF
TRBJ2-6	TRBV7-8	CASSRGGAGANVLTF
TRBJ2-7	TRBV7-3	CASSLGGATYEQYF
TRBJ1-5	TRBV28	CASSYRQGYQPQHF
TRBJ1-6	TRBV5-1	CASSLSTQVNSPLHF
TRBJ1-4	TRBV3-1/TRBV3-2	CASSQQRQLRQGTDEKLFF
TRBJ2-5	TRBV27	CASSHGQPTETQYF
TRBJ2-7	TRBV19	CASSQGQSVYEQYF
TRBJ1-4	TRBV28	CASSPNGEVGEKLFF
TRBJ2-1	TRBV5-4	CASSYGAGARYNEQFF
TRBJ2-1	TRBV24-1	CATSEGRTYTDEQFF
TRBJ2-1	TRBV28	CASSSWTSGGNEQFF
TRBJ1-5	TRBV4-1	CASSLRQTNDQPQHF
TRBJ2-3	TRBV5-1	CASSLGGASTDTQYF
TRBJ1-2	TRBV6-1	CASSDGGGDNYGYTF
TRBJ2-1	TRBV11-2	CASSALAGLFNEQFF
TRBJ2-5	TRBV30	CAWNLVQKETQYF
TRBJ1-3	TRBV3-1/TRBV3-2	CASSLLRRSSGNTIYF
TRBJ1-3	TRBV10-1	CASSDTVPGNTIYF
TRBJ1-1	TRBV6-5	CASSYRKNTEAFF
TRBJ2-3	TRBV5-4	CASSWDADTQYF
TRBJ1-5	TRBV9	CASSGGQVNQPQHF
TRBJ1-4	TRBV5-1	CASSSGTGVTNEKLFF
TRBJ2-2	TRBV7-3	CASSLSGENTGELFF
TRBJ1-2	TRBV27	CASSRQINYGYTF
TRBJ1-2	TRBV5-4	CASSLGLGGNDGYTF
TRBJ1-5	TRBV2	CASSGTPGQPQHF
TRBJ1-2	TRBV27	CASSSGQGRYGYTF
TRBJ1-5	TRBV24-1	CATSDYPDNQPQHF
TRBJ1-5	TRBV19	CASRVTDQPQHF
TRBJ1-5	TRBV19	CASSISTGDNQPQHF
TRBJ1-6	TRBV28	CASSQDGASPLHF
TRBJ1-1	TRBV6-5	CASRTFRDSEAFF
TRBJ1-6	TRBV5-8	CASSSGPLGGSYNSPLHF
TRBJ2-2	TRBV3-1/TRBV3-2	CASSQGSGGVTGELFF
TRBJ2-1	TRBV7-2	CASRKGGLYNEQFF
TRBJ1-1	TRBV3-1/TRBV3-2	CASSQRPGETEAFF
TRBJ2-7	TRBV18	CASSRGGHYEQYF
TRBJ1-4	TRBV7-9	CASSPQGGNEKLFF
TRBJ1-3	TRBV9	CASSAQTGAAGNTIYF
TRBJ1-4	TRBV30	CAWSLGLNEKLFF
TRBJ1-5	TRBV7-8	CASSLGGYSNQPQHF
TRBJ2-5	TRBV10-3	CAISERDTQETQYF
TRBJ2-1	TRBV9	CASSDNRDRGVSSYNEQFF